This record covers a single TCR beta chain. Its matching antigen is unknown. Healthy bone marrow donors formed the donor group. The study sampled nominally healthy donors, though unrecorded immune exposures were likely. This specimen comes from a study of cytomegalovirus exposure and HLA in healthy donors. Study outcomes and limitations: HLA-A and HLA-B allele assignments for most subjects were reportedly predicted accurately using TCR beta sequences. Immune exposure information comprised only CMV serostatus.

A multiplex PCR was run with 60 Vbeta primers and 13 Jbeta primers. The table came from immunoSEQ multiplex PCR; TCRdb's copy has only in-frame clones and leaves some out. The sample lists about 140,000 clones; over 70% were seen once. Sequenced sample: PBMCs. This receptor was taken from a male donor in good health and CMV-seronegative.

Here the CDR3 reads CASSLGQGYEQYF. The CDR3 coding sequence is TGTGCCAGCAGTTTGGGACAGGGCTACGAGCAGTACTTC. The J gene is TRBJ2-7, the V gene TRBV6-5; 9 nucleotides align to TRBD1. The CDR3 consists of 13 residues. The V segment lost 4 bases and the J segment 3 bases; nucleotides outside the gene matches: 1. The V gene's germline CDR1 is MNHEY and CDR2 SVGAGI.